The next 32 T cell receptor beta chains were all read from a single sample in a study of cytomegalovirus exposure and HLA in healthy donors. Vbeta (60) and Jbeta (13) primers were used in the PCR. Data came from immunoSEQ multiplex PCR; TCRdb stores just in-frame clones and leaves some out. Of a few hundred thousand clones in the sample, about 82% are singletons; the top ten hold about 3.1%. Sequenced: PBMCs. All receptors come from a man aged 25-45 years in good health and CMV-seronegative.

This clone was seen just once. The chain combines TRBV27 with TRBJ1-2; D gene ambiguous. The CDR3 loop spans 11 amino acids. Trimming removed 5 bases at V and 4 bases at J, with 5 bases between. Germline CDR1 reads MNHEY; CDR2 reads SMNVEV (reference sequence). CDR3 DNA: TGTGCCAGCAGTGAACTCTATGGCTACACCTTC. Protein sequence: CASSELYGYTF.

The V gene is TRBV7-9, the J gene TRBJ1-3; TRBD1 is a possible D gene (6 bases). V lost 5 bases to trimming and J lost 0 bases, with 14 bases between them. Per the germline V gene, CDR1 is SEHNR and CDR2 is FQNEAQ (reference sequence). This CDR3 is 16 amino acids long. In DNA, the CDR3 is TGTGCCAGCAGCGGACTTGGGACAAACTCTGGAAACACCATATATTTT. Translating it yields CASSGLGTNSGNTIYF.

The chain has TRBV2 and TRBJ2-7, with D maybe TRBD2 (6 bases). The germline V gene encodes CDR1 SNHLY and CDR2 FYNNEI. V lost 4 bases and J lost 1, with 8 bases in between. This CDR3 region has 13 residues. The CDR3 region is CASSGAGSYEQYF. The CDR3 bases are TGTGCCAGCAGTGGTGCGGGGTCCTACGAGCAGTACTTC.

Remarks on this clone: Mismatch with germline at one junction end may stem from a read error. The CDR3 DNA reads as TGTGCCACCAGCAGAGATTTGGACCCCTCTGGGGCCAGCGTCCTGACTTTC. Residues: CATSRDLDPSGASVLTF. This chain uses TRBV15 with TRBJ2-6; a weak D match, TRBD1 (5 bases). This CDR3 has 17 residues. CDR1 is LNHNV, CDR2 YYDKDF, per germline (reference sequence).

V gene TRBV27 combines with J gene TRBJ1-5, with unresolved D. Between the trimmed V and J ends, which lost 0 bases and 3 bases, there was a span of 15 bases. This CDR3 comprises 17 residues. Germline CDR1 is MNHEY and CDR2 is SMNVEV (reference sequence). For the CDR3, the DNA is TGTGCCAGCAGTTTATCCGCGGGGAGGGCGAACAATCAGCCCCAGCATTTT. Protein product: CASSLSAGRANNQPQHF.

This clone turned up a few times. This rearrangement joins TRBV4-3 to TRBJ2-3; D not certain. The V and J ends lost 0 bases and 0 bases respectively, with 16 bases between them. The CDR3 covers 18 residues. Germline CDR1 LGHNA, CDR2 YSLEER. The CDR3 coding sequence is TGCGCCAGCAGCCAAGATGGTCCGGGTGGCACTAGCACAGATACGCAGTATTTT. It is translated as CASSQDGPGGTSTDTQYF.

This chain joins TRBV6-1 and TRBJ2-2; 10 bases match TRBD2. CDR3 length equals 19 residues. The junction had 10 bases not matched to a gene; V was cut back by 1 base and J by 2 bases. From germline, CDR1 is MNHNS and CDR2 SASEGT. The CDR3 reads CASSEVAQRGGVNTGELFF. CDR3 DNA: TGTGCCAGCAGTGAAGTCGCCCAGCGGGGGGGAGTTAACACCGGGGAGCTGTTTTTT.

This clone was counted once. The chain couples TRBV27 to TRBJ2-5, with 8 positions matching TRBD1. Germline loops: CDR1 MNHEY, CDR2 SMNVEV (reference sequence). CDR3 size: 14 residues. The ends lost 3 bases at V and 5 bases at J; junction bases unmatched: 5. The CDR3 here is CASSLQGAWETQYF. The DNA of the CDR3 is TGTGCCAGCAGTTTGCAGGGGGCGTGGGAGACCCAGTACTTC.

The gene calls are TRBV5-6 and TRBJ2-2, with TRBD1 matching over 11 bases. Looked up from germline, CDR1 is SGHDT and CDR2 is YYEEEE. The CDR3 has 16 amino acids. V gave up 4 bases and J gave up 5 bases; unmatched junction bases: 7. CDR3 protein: CASSVRDRGMTGELFF. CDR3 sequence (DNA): TGTGCCAGCAGCGTCCGGGACAGGGGGATGACCGGGGAGCTGTTTTTT.

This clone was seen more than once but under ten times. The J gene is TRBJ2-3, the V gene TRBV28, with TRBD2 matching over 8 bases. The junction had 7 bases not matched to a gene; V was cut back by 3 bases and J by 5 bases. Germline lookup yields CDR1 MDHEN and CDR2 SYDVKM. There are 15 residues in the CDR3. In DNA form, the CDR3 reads TGTGCCAGCAGTTTTGGCGGGGGGCTGGTAGATACGCAGTATTTT. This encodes CASSFGGGLVDTQYF.

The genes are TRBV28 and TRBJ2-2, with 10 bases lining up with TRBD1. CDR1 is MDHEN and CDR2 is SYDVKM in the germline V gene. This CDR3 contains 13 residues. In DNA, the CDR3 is TGTGGTACCGGGACAGGGGACACCGGGGAGCTGTTTTTT. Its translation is CGTGTGDTGELFF.

CDR3 bases: TGTGCCAGCATCCTTAGAATGGCGGGGGGTGAGCAGTTCTTC. Protein: CASILRMAGGEQFF. The genes are TRBV13 and TRBJ2-1, with 8 bases aligning to TRBD2. J lost 9 bases, V lost 7 bases, and 11 bases had no gene match. Germline V gene lookup returns CDR1 PRHDT and CDR2 FYEKMQ (reference sequence). The CDR3 extends over 14 amino acids.

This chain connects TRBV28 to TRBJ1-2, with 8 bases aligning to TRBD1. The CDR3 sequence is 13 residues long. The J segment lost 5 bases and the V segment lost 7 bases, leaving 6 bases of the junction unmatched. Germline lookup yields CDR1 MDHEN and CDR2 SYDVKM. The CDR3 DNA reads TGTGCCAGCACCCAGGACAGGGATTATGGCTACACCTTC. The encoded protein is CASTQDRDYGYTF.

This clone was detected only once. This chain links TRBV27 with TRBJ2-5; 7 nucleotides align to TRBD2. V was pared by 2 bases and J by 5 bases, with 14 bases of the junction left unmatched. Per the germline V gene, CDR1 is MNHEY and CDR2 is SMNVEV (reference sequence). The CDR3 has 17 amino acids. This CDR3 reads CASSLSWASGLVETQYF. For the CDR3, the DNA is TGTGCCAGCAGTTTAAGCTGGGCTAGCGGCCTCGTGGAGACCCAGTACTTC.

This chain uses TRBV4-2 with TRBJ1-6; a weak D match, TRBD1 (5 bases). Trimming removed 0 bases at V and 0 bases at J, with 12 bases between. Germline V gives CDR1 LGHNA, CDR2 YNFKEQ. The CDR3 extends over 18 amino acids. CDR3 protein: CASSQDPTTGSYNSPLHF. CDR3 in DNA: TGTGCCAGCAGCCAAGACCCGACAACAGGCTCCTATAATTCACCCCTCCACTTT.

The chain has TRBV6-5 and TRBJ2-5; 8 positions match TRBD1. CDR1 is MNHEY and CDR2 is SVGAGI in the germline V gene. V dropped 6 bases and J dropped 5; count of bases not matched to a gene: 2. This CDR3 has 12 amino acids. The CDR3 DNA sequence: TGTGCCAGCAGCCGGACAGGGGAGACCCAGTACTTC. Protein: CASSRTGETQYF.

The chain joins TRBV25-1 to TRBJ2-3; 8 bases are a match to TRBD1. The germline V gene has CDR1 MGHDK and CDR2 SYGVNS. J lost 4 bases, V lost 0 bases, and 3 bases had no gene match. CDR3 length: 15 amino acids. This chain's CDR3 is CASSEYPGGADTQYF. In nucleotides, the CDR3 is TGTGCCAGCAGTGAATATCCAGGGGGCGCAGATACGCAGTATTTT.

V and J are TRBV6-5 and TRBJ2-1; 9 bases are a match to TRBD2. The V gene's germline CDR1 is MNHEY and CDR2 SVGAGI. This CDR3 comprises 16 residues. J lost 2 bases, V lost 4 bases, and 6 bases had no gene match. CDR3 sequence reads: CASSSRRGGAYNEQFF. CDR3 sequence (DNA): TGTGCCAGCAGTTCCCGGCGGGGGGGGGCCTACAATGAGCAGTTCTTC.

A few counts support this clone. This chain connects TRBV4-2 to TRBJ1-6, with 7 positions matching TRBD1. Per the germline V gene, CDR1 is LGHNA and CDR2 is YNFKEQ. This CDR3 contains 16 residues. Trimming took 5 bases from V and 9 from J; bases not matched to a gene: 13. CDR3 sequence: CASSSKSTRGSSPLHF. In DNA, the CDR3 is TGTGCCAGCAGCTCCAAGAGCACCAGGGGGAGTTCACCCCTCCACTTT.

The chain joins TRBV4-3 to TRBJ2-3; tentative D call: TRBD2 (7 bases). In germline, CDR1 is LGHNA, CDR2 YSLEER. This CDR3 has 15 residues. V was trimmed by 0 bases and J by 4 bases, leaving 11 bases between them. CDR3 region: CASSQDWEGADTQYF. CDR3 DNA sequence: TGCGCCAGCAGCCAAGATTGGGAGGGGGCAGATACGCAGTATTTT.

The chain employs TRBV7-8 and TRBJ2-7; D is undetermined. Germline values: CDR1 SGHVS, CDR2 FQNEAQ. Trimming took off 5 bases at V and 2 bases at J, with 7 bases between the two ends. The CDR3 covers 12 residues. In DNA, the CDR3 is TGTGCCAGCAGCCCCCAGGCCTACGAGCAGTACTTC. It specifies CASSPQAYEQYF.

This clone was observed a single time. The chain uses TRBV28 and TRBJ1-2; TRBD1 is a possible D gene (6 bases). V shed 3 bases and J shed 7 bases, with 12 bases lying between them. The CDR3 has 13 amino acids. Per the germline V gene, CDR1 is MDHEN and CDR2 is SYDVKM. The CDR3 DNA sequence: TGTGCCAGCAGTTTCCAGGGGCGCGGTGGCTACACCTTC. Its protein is CASSFQGRGGYTF.

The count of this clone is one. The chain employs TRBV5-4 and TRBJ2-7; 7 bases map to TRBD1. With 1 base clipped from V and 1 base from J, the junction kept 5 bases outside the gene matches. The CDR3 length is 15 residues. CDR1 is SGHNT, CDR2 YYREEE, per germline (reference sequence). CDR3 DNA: TGTGCCAGCAGCTTGTCGGCAGGGGGATCCTACGAGCAGTACTTC. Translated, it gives CASSLSAGGSYEQYF.

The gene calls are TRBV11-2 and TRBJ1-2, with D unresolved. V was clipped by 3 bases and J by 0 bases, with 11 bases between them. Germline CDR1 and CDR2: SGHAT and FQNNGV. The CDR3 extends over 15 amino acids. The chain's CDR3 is CASSFTSVSNYGYTF. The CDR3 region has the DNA TGTGCCAGCAGCTTCACCAGCGTCTCTAACTATGGCTACACCTTC.

The CDR3 coding sequence is TGTGCCAGCAGTCTTTGGGGAGGCACTGAAGCTTTCTTT. It translates to CASSLWGGTEAFF. The chain carries TRBV6-5 and TRBJ1-1; D call uncertain. V lost 5 bases, J lost 4 bases, and 11 bases lay in between. The CDR3 runs to 13 residues. Germline V gives CDR1 MNHEY, CDR2 SVGAGI.

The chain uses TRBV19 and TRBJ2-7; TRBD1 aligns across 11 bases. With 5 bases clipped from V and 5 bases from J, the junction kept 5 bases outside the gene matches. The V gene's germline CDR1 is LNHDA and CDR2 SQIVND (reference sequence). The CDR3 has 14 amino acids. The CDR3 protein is CASSGDRGIHEQYF. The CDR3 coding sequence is TGTGCCAGTAGTGGGGACAGGGGGATACACGAGCAGTACTTC.

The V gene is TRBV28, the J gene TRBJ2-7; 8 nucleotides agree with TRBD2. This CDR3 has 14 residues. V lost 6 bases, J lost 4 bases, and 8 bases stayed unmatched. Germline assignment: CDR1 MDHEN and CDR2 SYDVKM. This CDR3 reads CASSGRGGKYEQYF. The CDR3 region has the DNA TGTGCCAGCAGCGGTCGGGGGGGAAAGTACGAGCAGTACTTC.

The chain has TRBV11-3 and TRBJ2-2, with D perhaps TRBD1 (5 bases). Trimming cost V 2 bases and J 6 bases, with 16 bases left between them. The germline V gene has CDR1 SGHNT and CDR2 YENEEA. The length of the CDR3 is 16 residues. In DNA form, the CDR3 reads TGTGCCAGCAGCTTATATCCCAGGGCATCGGCCGGGGAGCTGTTTTTT. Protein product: CASSLYPRASAGELFF. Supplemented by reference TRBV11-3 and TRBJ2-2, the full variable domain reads EAGVVQSPRYKIIEKKQPVAFWCNPISGHNTLYWYLQNLGQGPELLIRYENEEAVDDSQLPKDRFSAERLKGVDSTLKIQPAELGDSAVYLCASSLYPRASAGELFFGEGSRLTVL.

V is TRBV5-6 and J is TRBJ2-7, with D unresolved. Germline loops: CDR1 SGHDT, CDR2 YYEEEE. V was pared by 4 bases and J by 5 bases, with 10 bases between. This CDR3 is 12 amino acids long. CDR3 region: CASSETPHEQYF. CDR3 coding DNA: TGTGCCAGCAGCGAGACACCCCACGAGCAGTACTTC.

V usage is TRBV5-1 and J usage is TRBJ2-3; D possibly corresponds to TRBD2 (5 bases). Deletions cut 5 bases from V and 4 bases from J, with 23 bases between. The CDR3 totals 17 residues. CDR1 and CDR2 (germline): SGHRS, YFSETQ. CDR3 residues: CASRPGWVARESDTQYF. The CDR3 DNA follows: TGCGCCAGCAGGCCCGGGTGGGTAGCGAGGGAGTCAGATACGCAGTATTTT.

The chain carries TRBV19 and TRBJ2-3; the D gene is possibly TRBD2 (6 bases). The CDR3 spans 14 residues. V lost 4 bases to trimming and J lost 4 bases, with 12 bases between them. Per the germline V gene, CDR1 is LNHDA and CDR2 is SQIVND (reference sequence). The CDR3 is CASSTTGDADTQYF. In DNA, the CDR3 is TGTGCCAGTAGTACGACGGGGGACGCAGATACGCAGTATTTT. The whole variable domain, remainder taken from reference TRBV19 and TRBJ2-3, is DGGITQSPKYLFRKEGQNVTLSCEQNLNHDAMYWYRQDPGQGLRLIYYSQIVNDFQKGDIAEGYSVSREKKESFPLTVTSAQKNPTAFYLCASSTTGDADTQYFGPGTRLTVL.

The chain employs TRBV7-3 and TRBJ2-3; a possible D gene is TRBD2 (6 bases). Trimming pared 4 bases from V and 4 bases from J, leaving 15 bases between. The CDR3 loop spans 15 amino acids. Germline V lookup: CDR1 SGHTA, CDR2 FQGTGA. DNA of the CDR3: TGTGCCAGCAGCTCGGGACTGGGGATTGCAGATACGCAGTATTTT. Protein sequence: CASSSGLGIADTQYF.